These 15 T cell receptor beta chains came from one sample sequenced in a study of cytomegalovirus exposure and HLA in healthy donors (TCRdb year 2017). Library preparation was by the immunoSEQ multiplex PCR assay. The multiplex PCR relied on a mix of 60 forward primers for TCR Vbeta segments and 13 reverse primers for TCR Jbeta segments. The table was pulled from immuneACCESS by TCRdb, which kept in-frame rearrangements only. Such tables lose some clones; where checked, under half of the loss comes from unresolved V genes, and the rest has no known cause. This sample gives just over 150,000 clones in total; roughly 80% of them show up just once. 6.5% to 7.5% of the sample is in the top ten clones. The sequencing input was PBMCs. Receptor source: a woman aged 50 to 65 in good health and CMV-seropositive.

The gene calls are TRBV6-6 and TRBJ2-5; unclear D gene. The end of the DNA is better explained by TRBJ2-7, so the J call may be wrong. CDR1 and CDR2 (germline): MNHNY, SVGAGI (reference sequence). This CDR3 contains 11 residues. The CDR3 region is CASSVSYEQYF. CDR3 DNA: TGTGCCAGCAGTGTGTCCTACGAGCAGTACTTC.

This chain joins TRBV28 and TRBJ1-1; 7 bases agree with TRBD1. With V trimmed by 3 bases and J by 2 bases, 3 bases remained unmatched. Germline V gene sequence: CDR1 MDHEN, CDR2 SYDVKM. The CDR3 extends over 14 amino acids. Written as DNA, the CDR3 is TGTGCCAGCAGTTTCCCAGGGGGAAACACTGAAGCTTTCTTT. The encoded protein is CASSFPGGNTEAFF.

The chain employs TRBV5-5 and TRBJ2-2, with TRBD1 identical over 9 bases. Germline V gene data show CDR1 as SGHKS and CDR2 as YYEKEE (reference sequence). The CDR3 is 13 residues long. J was trimmed by 2 bases and V by 9 bases; bases with no gene match: 2. CDR3 DNA: TGTGCCACGGGACAGGGAAACACCGGGGAGCTGTTTTTT. It is translated as CATGQGNTGELFF.

With respect to this clone: Sequence at one end of the junction differs from germline and may be a read error. This rearrangement joins TRBV7-9 to TRBJ2-3; D is unresolved. The CDR3 covers 16 residues. CDR1 and CDR2 (germline): SEHNR, FQNEAQ (reference sequence). As DNA, the CDR3 is TGTTCCAGCAGCGACGACCTATTGGTTGCGGCAGATACGCAGTATTTT. Translating gives CSSSDDLLVAADTQYF.

This clone was seen a handful of times. J is TRBJ1-4 and V is TRBV5-1; D is unclear. CDR1 SGHRS and CDR2 YFSETQ come from the germline V gene. The V gene lost 5 bases and the J gene lost 8 bases, with 10 bases spanning the gap. CDR3 length equals 12 residues. CDR3 in DNA: TGCGCCAGCAGTCAGGTTCCGGAAAAACTGTTTTTT. Translated, it gives CASSQVPEKLFF. The whole variable domain, remainder taken from reference TRBV5-1 and TRBJ1-4, is KAGVTQTPRYLIKTRGQQVTLSCSPISGHRSVSWYQQTPGQGLQFLFEYFSETQRNKGNFPGRFSGRQFSNSRSEMNVSTLELGDSALYLCASSQVPEKLFFGSGTQLSVL.

V usage is TRBV6-1 and J usage is TRBJ1-2; D remains unclear. Germline V gene data show CDR1 as MNHNS and CDR2 as SASEGT. The CDR3 contains 17 residues. V shed 3 bases and J shed 0 bases, with 17 bases lying between them. CDR3 amino acids: CASSEWELKVTNYGYTF. CDR3 DNA: TGTGCCAGCAGTGAGTGGGAGCTTAAGGTTACTAACTATGGCTACACCTTC.

The J gene is TRBJ1-4, the V gene TRBV12-5; tentatively, D is TRBD1 (6 bases). CDR3 size: 14 residues. Trimming left V 5 bases short and J 13 bases short, with 20 bases between. Per the germline V gene, CDR1 is LGHNT and CDR2 is FRNRAP. This chain's CDR3 is CASGGEGGASGLFF. The CDR3 DNA is TGTGCTAGTGGTGGGGAGGGGGGCGCTTCCGGACTGTTTTTT.

Regarding this clone: The junction differs from germline at one of its ends, possibly a read error. The genes are TRBV7-9 and TRBJ2-1, with D tentatively TRBD1 (6 bases). Germline loops: CDR1 SEHNR, CDR2 FQNEAQ (reference sequence). The CDR3 is 11 residues long. This chain's CDR3 is CSSSLRGEQFF. The CDR3 DNA reads TGTTCCAGCAGCTTGAGGGGGGAGCAGTTCTTC.

This clone was seen a single time. The chain links TRBV7-9 to TRBJ2-7; a weak D match, TRBD1 (5 bases). Germline V lookup: CDR1 SEHNR, CDR2 FQNEAQ (reference sequence). The V and J ends lost 7 bases and 2 bases respectively, with 12 bases between them. The CDR3 covers 13 residues. The CDR3 bases are TGTGCCAGCACTCAGGGTTCTCCCTACGAGCAGTACTTC. Translated, it gives CASTQGSPYEQYF.

The rearrangement links TRBV6-1 to TRBJ1-4; D not certain. The V gene lost 10 bases and the J gene lost 8 bases, with 17 bases spanning the gap. Germline V gene data show CDR1 as MNHNS and CDR2 as SASEGT. This CDR3 has 13 residues. The CDR3 region has the DNA TGTGCCACACAGAGGAGGTCTTCCGAAAAACTGTTTTTT. Its translation: CATQRRSSEKLFF.

This sequence joins TRBV4-3 and TRBJ1-2; a possible D gene is TRBD1 (5 bases). The germline CDR1 and CDR2 sequences are LGHNA and YSLEER. This CDR3 comprises 15 residues. V lost 0 bases and J lost 8, with 16 bases in between. The CDR3 here is CASSQDRQGVGGYTF. The DNA for the CDR3 is TGCGCCAGCAGCCAAGATCGCCAGGGTGTTGGAGGCTACACCTTC.

The chain joins TRBV5-4 to TRBJ2-2, with D perhaps TRBD1 (5 bases). Germline lookup yields CDR1 SGHNT and CDR2 YYREEE (reference sequence). V gave up 2 bases and J gave up 1 base, with 12 bases separating them. The length of the CDR3 is 16 residues. The CDR3 spells CASSFSGRMNTGELFF. The CDR3 coding sequence is TGTGCCAGCAGCTTCTCAGGGCGTATGAACACCGGGGAGCTGTTTTTT.

This clone is a singleton in its sample. The V gene is TRBV18, the J gene TRBJ1-1; no firm D call. This CDR3 spans 13 amino acids. CDR1 and CDR2 from the germline V gene are KGHSH and LQKENI. V lost 6 bases, J lost 1 base, and 9 bases lay in between. CDR3 in DNA: TGTGCCAGCTCCCCGAGCGGGAACACTGAAGCTTTCTTT. This encodes CASSPSGNTEAFF.

The chain recombines TRBV5-6 with TRBJ2-3; the D gene is possibly TRBD1 (6 bases). Germline loops: CDR1 SGHDT, CDR2 YYEEEE. This CDR3 contains 16 residues. Trimming removed 0 bases at V and 1 base at J, with 12 bases between. The CDR3 sequence is CASSLGSGQRTDTQYF. CDR3 sequence (DNA): TGTGCCAGCAGCTTGGGGAGTGGACAGCGCACAGATACGCAGTATTTT.

The chain combines TRBV11-2 with TRBJ1-4, with a possible D match to TRBD1 (5 bases). The V end was cut by 4 bases, the J end by 7 bases, with 7 bases between. The germline V gene has CDR1 SGHAT and CDR2 FQNNGV. The CDR3 is made up of 12 amino acids. CDR3 nucleotides: TGTGCCAGCAGCTCAGGGTCTGAAAAACTGTTTTTT. It is translated as CASSSGSEKLFF.